This T cell receptor (beta chain) was captured by sequencing in a study of spatial heterogeneity in lung cancer. A single record per CDR3 protein comes from TCRdb applying MiXCR to the 5' RACE reads. The sample has under 150,000 distinct CDR3 sequences; about 10% are singletons. The junction had 4 bases not matched to a gene; V was cut back by 1 base and J by 5 bases. The CDR3 has 16 residues. CDR1 and CDR2 (germline): MNHNS, SASEGT. This clonotype was seen a handful of times. Time point in this sample: blood at routine non-recurrence follow-up after resection. Tumor, nontumor lung or frozen PBMC supplied whole RNA that was sequenced unsorted.

The rearrangement links TRBV6-1 to TRBJ2-5; 13 nucleotides align to TRBD2. The sample was PBMCs, taken at follow-up. The source is a female donor with early-stage non-small cell lung cancer. CDR3 in amino acids: CASSEGTSGRMETQYF. The CDR3 DNA reads TGTGCCAGCAGTGAAGGGACTAGCGGGAGAATGGAGACCCAGTACTTC.